The clone carrying this TCR beta chain was counted once. Antigen: not known. The sample is drawn from a study of blood T cells in healthy people across ages. The wider study: Template switching recovered approximately one barcoded beta molecule for every two T cells.

V was pared by 0 bases and J by 8 bases, with 14 bases between. This CDR3 contains 14 residues. The V gene's germline CDR1 is SGDLS and CDR2 YYNGEE. Together with a sample-barcoded 5' primer, a J-beta primer mix was included in a second PCR lasting about 7 to 11 cycles. MiXCR was run by TCRdb on the 5' RACE reads, yielding one entry per CDR3 protein. The sample includes some 1.8 million distinct CDR3 sequences, more than 35% seen only once; the top ten take about 21%. Study conclusions and caveats: Per million T cells, TCR beta diversity dropped roughly linearly as age increased.

Donor samples were obtained from healthy Caucasian individuals from Russia, aged about 6 to 100. Every donor contributed about 10 milliliters of peripheral blood by blood draw. The rearrangement joins TRBV9 to TRBJ1-2; D remains unclear. Sequenced material: blood. This receptor was taken from a human donor in good health. Here the CDR3 DNA reads TGTGCCAGCAGCGTAGATACCGGACCCTACGGCTACACCTTC. It specifies CASSVDTGPYGYTF. The full variable domain, completed using reference TRBV9 and TRBJ1-2, is DSGVTQTPKHLITATGQRVTLRCSPRSGDLSVYWYQQSLDQGLQFLIQYYNGEERAKGNILERFSAQQFPDLHSELNLSSLELGDSALYFCASSVDTGPYGYTFGSGTRLTVV.